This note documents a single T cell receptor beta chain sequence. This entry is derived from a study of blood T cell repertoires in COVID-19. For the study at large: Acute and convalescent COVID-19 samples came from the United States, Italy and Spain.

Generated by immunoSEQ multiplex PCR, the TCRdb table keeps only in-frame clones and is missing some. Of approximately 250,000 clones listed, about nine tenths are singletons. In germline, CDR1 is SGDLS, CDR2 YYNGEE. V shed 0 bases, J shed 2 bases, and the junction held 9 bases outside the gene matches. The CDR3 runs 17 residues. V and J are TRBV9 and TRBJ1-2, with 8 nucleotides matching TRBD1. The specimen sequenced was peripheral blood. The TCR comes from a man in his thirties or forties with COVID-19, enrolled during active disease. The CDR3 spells CASSVGTGRAGNYGYTF. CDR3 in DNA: TGTGCCAGCAGCGTAGGGACAGGGCGAGCAGGGAACTATGGCTACACCTTC.